The TCR beta chain under discussion was sequenced for a study of T-cell memory formation after mild COVID-19. Broader study findings: That cross-reactive memory joined was suggested by some responding clones appearing in pre-infection memory. Clones contracting over day 15 to 85 were CD4/CD8 balanced, with later expanders leaning CD4+.

TCRdb fed the 5' RACE reads into MiXCR, producing one record per CDR3 protein. Of approximately 290,000 distinct CDR3 sequences detected, around 8% appear once; the ten largest clones hold about 20%. With 6 bases clipped from V and 1 base from J, the junction kept 17 bases outside the gene matches. Germline CDR1 is SEHNR and CDR2 is FQNEAQ (reference sequence). CDR3 length: 18 residues. This clonotype turned up a few times. Its antigen is not known. Sequences were obtained from PBMCs or a T cell subset sorted from them (not recorded which). This receptor was taken from a man younger than 30 who had mild COVID-19 (a few samples of this study predate the infection). Cell type and time point are not known. The chain is built from TRBV7-9 and TRBJ1-1; 7 bases are a match to TRBD1. The CDR3 sequence: CASSPSGNRDRWNTEAFF. DNA for the CDR3: TGTGCCAGCAGTCCTTCAGGGAATCGGGACAGATGGAACACTGAAGCTTTCTTT.